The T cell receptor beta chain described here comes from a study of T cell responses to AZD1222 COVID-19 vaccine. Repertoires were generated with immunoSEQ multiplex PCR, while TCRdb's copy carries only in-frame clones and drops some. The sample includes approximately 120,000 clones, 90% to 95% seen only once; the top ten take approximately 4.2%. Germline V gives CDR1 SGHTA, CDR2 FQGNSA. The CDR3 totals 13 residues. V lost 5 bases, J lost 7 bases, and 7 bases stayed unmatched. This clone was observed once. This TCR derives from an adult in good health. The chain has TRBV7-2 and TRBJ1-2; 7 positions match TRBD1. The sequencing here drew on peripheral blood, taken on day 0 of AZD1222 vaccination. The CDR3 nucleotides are TGTGCCAGCAGCCGCGACAGGGTTCGTGGCTACACCTTC. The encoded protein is CASSRDRVRGYTF. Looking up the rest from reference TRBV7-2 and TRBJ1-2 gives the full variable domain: GAGVSQSPSNKVTEKGKDVELRCDPISGHTALYWYRQSLGQGLEFLIYFQGNSAPDKSGLPSDRFSAERTGGSVSTLTIQRTQQEDSAVYLCASSRDRVRGYTFGSGTRLTVV.